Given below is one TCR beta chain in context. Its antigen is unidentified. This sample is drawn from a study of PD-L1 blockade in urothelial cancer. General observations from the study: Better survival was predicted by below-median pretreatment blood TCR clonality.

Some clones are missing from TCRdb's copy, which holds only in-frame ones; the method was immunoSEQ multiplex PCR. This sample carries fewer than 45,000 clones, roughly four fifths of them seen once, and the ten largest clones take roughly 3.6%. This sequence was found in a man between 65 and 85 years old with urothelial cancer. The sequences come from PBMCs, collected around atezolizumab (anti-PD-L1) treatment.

CDR3 in DNA: TGTGCCAGCAGCCAAAAAGTAGCGGGTGTAGGTATGGATGAGCAGTTCTTC. Translated, it gives CASSQKVAGVGMDEQFF. The rearrangement uses TRBV14 and TRBJ2-1; 7 bases fit TRBD2. The CDR3 is 17 residues long. Germline trimming cut 2 bases from V and 8 bases from J; bases unmatched to any gene: 15. Germline values: CDR1 SGHDN, CDR2 FVKESK.